The TCR beta chain described here comes from a study of cytomegalovirus exposure and HLA in healthy donors. Study-level findings and limits: Per a later analysis, 15,000 to 20,000 TCR beta sequences showed association with HLA alleles at 0.05 false discovery rate.

Germline values: CDR1 SGHRS, CDR2 YFSETQ. The CDR3 is 13 amino acids. V gave up 7 bases and J gave up 5 bases, with 12 bases separating them. PCR employed 60 Vbeta and 13 Jbeta primers. Sequenced by immunoSEQ multiplex PCR; TCRdb stores in-frame clones only, minus some. Of tens of thousands of clones in the sample, roughly 75% are singletons; the top ten hold around 4.7%. Concerning this clone itself: Its antigen remains unknown.

Likely unrecorded immune exposures existed in these nominally healthy donors. Source material: PBMCs. The chain recombines TRBV5-1 with TRBJ2-2, with TRBD2 as a possible D gene (7 bases). The clonotype comes from a woman in her twenties or thirties in good health and CMV-seronegative. The CDR3 DNA follows: TGCGCCAGCGGGGGGGCGAGGACCGGGGAGCTGTTTTTT. This gives the protein CASGGARTGELFF.